A selection of T cell receptor beta chains follows, all from one sample in a study of shared clonotypes between healthy human individuals. Clones were read by immunoSEQ multiplex PCR, and TCRdb kept only the in-frame ones, dropping some. The sample carries approximately 1.1 million clones, 78% recorded once. Material: memory CD4+ T cells from PBMCs. Every receptor here comes from a man younger than 35 in good health. Some clones in this sample may be carry-over from other donors' samples. Each CDR3 is given with its conserved first and last residue. Each record gives: V gene, D gene, J gene, clone size, CDR3 DNA, CDR3 protein. A D gene is named only where the DNA matches it firmly. Clone size appears in some rows only: once, few, many, or a class for an expanded clone.

v_gene: TRBV28
d_gene: NA
j_gene: TRBJ1-4
abundance: NA
CDR3nt: TGTGCCAGTCTACTTGGATCGGGCGGTGAAAAACTGTTTTTT
CDR3aa: CASLLGSGGEKLFF

v_gene: TRBV6-5
d_gene: NA
j_gene: TRBJ2-7
abundance: NA
CDR3nt: TGTGCCAGCAGCCCCCCTCTCCGCCACGAGCAGTACTTC
CDR3aa: CASSPPLRHEQYF

v_gene: TRBV7-3
d_gene: NA
j_gene: TRBJ1-1
abundance: few
CDR3nt: TGTGCCAGCAGCTTAAAACCCCGCGACAGCTCGGGGGGGACTGAAGCTTTCTTT
CDR3aa: CASSLKPRDSSGGTEAFF

v_gene: TRBV6-1
d_gene: NA
j_gene: TRBJ2-2
abundance: NA
CDR3nt: TGTGCCAGCAGTATAGCCGGGAACACCGGGGAGCTGTTTTTT
CDR3aa: CASSIAGNTGELFF

v_gene: TRBV15
d_gene: TRBD1
j_gene: TRBJ2-7
abundance: NA
CDR3nt: TGTGCCACCAGCAAGGGACAGGGTTACGAGCAGTACTTC
CDR3aa: CATSKGQGYEQYF

v_gene: TRBV2
d_gene: NA
j_gene: TRBJ1-4
abundance: many
CDR3nt: TGTGCCAGCGGGGGAGAAAAACTGTTTTTT
CDR3aa: CASGGEKLFF

v_gene: TRBV5-1
d_gene: TRBD1
j_gene: TRBJ2-3
abundance: NA
CDR3nt: TGCGCCAGCAGCACGGACAGGGCAACAGATACGCAGTATTTT
CDR3aa: CASSTDRATDTQYF

v_gene: TRBV2
d_gene: NA
j_gene: TRBJ2-5
abundance: NA
CDR3nt: TGTGCCAGCAGTGCTCAAGAGACCCAGTACTTC
CDR3aa: CASSAQETQYF

v_gene: TRBV28
d_gene: TRBD2
j_gene: TRBJ2-7
abundance: NA
CDR3nt: TGTGCCAGCAGCTATCCCGGGACTAGCGGTCTTCTGAGGGAGCAGTACTTC
CDR3aa: CASSYPGTSGLLREQYF

v_gene: TRBV27
d_gene: TRBD2
j_gene: TRBJ2-7
abundance: once
CDR3nt: TGTGCCAGCAGTACTAGCGGAGCCCTAAGCTCCTACGAGCAGTACTTC
CDR3aa: CASSTSGALSSYEQYF

v_gene: TRBV28
d_gene: NA
j_gene: TRBJ2-7
abundance: NA
CDR3nt: TGTGCCAGCAGTTTAGGCGGACCGACCTCCTACGAGCAGTACTTC
CDR3aa: CASSLGGPTSYEQYF

v_gene: TRBV30
d_gene: TRBD2
j_gene: TRBJ2-7
abundance: NA
CDR3nt: TGTGCCCAGGGACTACACTACGAGCAGTACTTC
CDR3aa: CAQGLHYEQYF

v_gene: TRBV5-1
d_gene: NA
j_gene: TRBJ2-7
abundance: NA
CDR3nt: TGCGCCAGCAGGCCCCAGGGGGGGGTGACCTACGAGCAGTACTTC
CDR3aa: CASRPQGGVTYEQYF

v_gene: TRBV7-9
d_gene: TRBD1
j_gene: TRBJ2-1
abundance: NA
CDR3nt: TGTGCCAGCAGCTTAGACCTAGTGACAGGGGTATCCTACAATGAGCAGTTCTTC
CDR3aa: CASSLDLVTGVSYNEQFF

v_gene: TRBV7-9
d_gene: NA
j_gene: TRBJ1-1
abundance: NA
CDR3nt: TGTGCCAGCAGCTTTCCTCTGGGGCTGACTGAAGCTTTCTTT
CDR3aa: CASSFPLGLTEAFF

v_gene: TRBV2
d_gene: NA
j_gene: TRBJ1-5
abundance: NA
CDR3nt: TGTGCCAGCAGGGGTTATAGCAATCAGCCCCAGCATTTT
CDR3aa: CASRGYSNQPQHF

v_gene: TRBV11-1
d_gene: TRBD1
j_gene: TRBJ1-4
abundance: NA
CDR3nt: TGTGCCAGCAGCTTTGGACAGGGGAGTGGTGAAAAACTGTTTTTT
CDR3aa: CASSFGQGSGEKLFF

v_gene: TRBV9
d_gene: NA
j_gene: TRBJ2-1
abundance: NA
CDR3nt: TGTGCCAGCAGCTCGAGGACTACCCCGGGGGCCACATACAATGAGCAGTTCTTC
CDR3aa: CASSSRTTPGATYNEQFF

v_gene: TRBV9
d_gene: NA
j_gene: TRBJ1-1
abundance: once
CDR3nt: TGTGCCAGCAGCCCGGGCGGGTGGGACACTGAAGCTTTCTTT
CDR3aa: CASSPGGWDTEAFF

v_gene: TRBV7-2
d_gene: NA
j_gene: TRBJ2-3
abundance: few
CDR3nt: TGTGCCAGCAGCTATCCGGGAGCGCCGACAGATACGCAGTATTTT
CDR3aa: CASSYPGAPTDTQYF

v_gene: TRBV7-9
d_gene: NA
j_gene: TRBJ1-6
abundance: NA
CDR3nt: TGTGCCAGCAGCTTAGCCCAGGGTAATTCACCCCTCCACTTT
CDR3aa: CASSLAQGNSPLHF

v_gene: TRBV7-9
d_gene: NA
j_gene: TRBJ2-1
abundance: NA
CDR3nt: TGTGCCAGCAGCTACCGGGCTAGGGATGAGCAGTTCTTC
CDR3aa: CASSYRARDEQFF

v_gene: TRBV5-1
d_gene: TRBD1
j_gene: TRBJ1-4
abundance: NA
CDR3nt: TGCGCCAGCAGCTTACAGGGGGCATATAACGAAAAACTGTTTTTT
CDR3aa: CASSLQGAYNEKLFF

v_gene: TRBV28
d_gene: NA
j_gene: TRBJ2-6
abundance: NA
CDR3nt: TGTGCCAGCAGTTTGGGCCTCTCTGGGGCCAACGTCCTGACTTTC
CDR3aa: CASSLGLSGANVLTF

v_gene: TRBV11-2
d_gene: NA
j_gene: TRBJ1-1
abundance: once
CDR3nt: TGTGCCAGCAGCTTAGCCGGGACTGGGAACACTGAAGCTTTCTTT
CDR3aa: CASSLAGTGNTEAFF

v_gene: TRBV2
d_gene: NA
j_gene: TRBJ1-4
abundance: NA
CDR3nt: TGTGCCAGCAGTGACTGGACTAATAATGAAAAACTGTTTTTT
CDR3aa: CASSDWTNNEKLFF

v_gene: TRBV2
d_gene: NA
j_gene: TRBJ2-1
abundance: NA
CDR3nt: TGTGCCAGCGATAGAGGCCAGGGCTACAATGAGCAGTTCTTC
CDR3aa: CASDRGQGYNEQFF

v_gene: TRBV27
d_gene: NA
j_gene: TRBJ2-1
abundance: NA
CDR3nt: TGTGCCAGCAGTTTATTTAGAACCTCCTACAATGAGCAGTTCTTC
CDR3aa: CASSLFRTSYNEQFF

v_gene: TRBV10-1
d_gene: NA
j_gene: TRBJ2-5
abundance: NA
CDR3nt: TGCGCCAGCAGTGAGAGGCAGAGCCAAGAGACCCAGTACTTC
CDR3aa: CASSERQSQETQYF

v_gene: TRBV25-1
d_gene: NA
j_gene: TRBJ1-4
abundance: NA
CDR3nt: TGTGCCAGCAGTGAGAAAATGGCAACTAATGAAAAACTGTTTTTT
CDR3aa: CASSEKMATNEKLFF

v_gene: TRBV7-3
d_gene: NA
j_gene: TRBJ2-3
abundance: NA
CDR3nt: TGTGCCAGCAGCCCAAGGACTACCCCCGCAGATACGCAGTATTTT
CDR3aa: CASSPRTTPADTQYF

v_gene: TRBV5-4
d_gene: TRBD2
j_gene: TRBJ2-5
abundance: once
CDR3nt: TGTGCCAGCAGCATCGGGACTAGCGGGCGCCAAGAGACCCAGTACTTC
CDR3aa: CASSIGTSGRQETQYF

v_gene: TRBV20-1
d_gene: NA
j_gene: TRBJ2-3
abundance: NA
CDR3nt: TGCAGTGCTACCCCAAGGGATACGCAGTATTTT
CDR3aa: CSATPRDTQYF

v_gene: TRBV18
d_gene: NA
j_gene: TRBJ1-2
abundance: NA
CDR3nt: TGTGCCAGCTCACAATCCGACAGGATTGGCTACACCTTC
CDR3aa: CASSQSDRIGYTF

v_gene: TRBV5-4
d_gene: NA
j_gene: TRBJ1-2
abundance: once
CDR3nt: TGTGCCAGCAGCCCCCCCGGGGTATCAAGGGGCTACACCTTC
CDR3aa: CASSPPGVSRGYTF

v_gene: TRBV7-3
d_gene: NA
j_gene: TRBJ2-3
abundance: NA
CDR3nt: TGTGCCAGCAGCCTGGGGGGACAGACTGTCACAGATACGCAGTATTTT
CDR3aa: CASSLGGQTVTDTQYF

v_gene: TRBV5-1
d_gene: TRBD1
j_gene: TRBJ1-1
abundance: NA
CDR3nt: TGCGCCAGCAGCAGAGGGGGCCTGAACACTGAAGCTTTCTTT
CDR3aa: CASSRGGLNTEAFF

v_gene: TRBV7-2
d_gene: NA
j_gene: TRBJ2-5
abundance: NA
CDR3nt: TGTGCCAGCAGCGCCCCGGGTCACGCGGGCCAAGAGACCCAGTACTTC
CDR3aa: CASSAPGHAGQETQYF

v_gene: TRBV4-3
d_gene: TRBD2
j_gene: TRBJ2-1
abundance: NA
CDR3nt: TGCGCCAGCAGTCCGAGGACTAGCGGCAATGAGCAGTTCTTC
CDR3aa: CASSPRTSGNEQFF

v_gene: TRBV4-1
d_gene: TRBD2
j_gene: TRBJ2-2
abundance: NA
CDR3nt: TGCGCCAGCAGCCATCCTCCGGGACTAGCGGGAGCCACCGGGGAGCTGTTTTTT
CDR3aa: CASSHPPGLAGATGELFF

v_gene: TRBV18
d_gene: NA
j_gene: TRBJ2-5
abundance: NA
CDR3nt: TGTGCCAGCTCACCCCCAGGTCAAGAGACCCAGTACTTC
CDR3aa: CASSPPGQETQYF

v_gene: TRBV2
d_gene: NA
j_gene: TRBJ1-5
abundance: many
CDR3nt: TGTGCCAGCAGGATCGGCGGGGTGGGGAATCAGCCCCAGCATTTT
CDR3aa: CASRIGGVGNQPQHF

v_gene: TRBV28
d_gene: NA
j_gene: TRBJ2-1
abundance: few
CDR3nt: TGTGCCAGCAGTGGGCCGCGACCCCCCTCCTACAATGAGCAGTTCTTC
CDR3aa: CASSGPRPPSYNEQFF

v_gene: TRBV28
d_gene: NA
j_gene: TRBJ1-4
abundance: NA
CDR3nt: TGTGCCAGCAGTCCCCAATGGGCCGCAACTAATGAAAAACTGTTTTTT
CDR3aa: CASSPQWAATNEKLFF

v_gene: TRBV5-1
d_gene: NA
j_gene: TRBJ2-5
abundance: NA
CDR3nt: TGCGCCACGGGTATTAGCGCCCGGGAGACCCAGTACTTC
CDR3aa: CATGISARETQYF

v_gene: TRBV30
d_gene: NA
j_gene: TRBJ2-6
abundance: NA
CDR3nt: TGTGCCTGGAGACCGACAGTCTCTGGGGCCAACGTCCTGACTTTC
CDR3aa: CAWRPTVSGANVLTF

v_gene: TRBV5-6
d_gene: NA
j_gene: TRBJ2-6
abundance: NA
CDR3nt: TGTGCCAGCTCAGGGGACGCTGGGGCCAACGTCCTGACTTTC
CDR3aa: CASSGDAGANVLTF

v_gene: TRBV6-5
d_gene: NA
j_gene: TRBJ2-1
abundance: NA
CDR3nt: TGTGCCAGCAGCCGTCCATACAATGAGCAGTTCTTC
CDR3aa: CASSRPYNEQFF

v_gene: TRBV7-9
d_gene: TRBD1
j_gene: TRBJ2-2
abundance: many
CDR3nt: TGTGCCAGCAGCACTGGGACAGGGGGAATCGGGGAGCTGTTTTTT
CDR3aa: CASSTGTGGIGELFF

v_gene: TRBV6-5
d_gene: NA
j_gene: TRBJ2-1
abundance: NA
CDR3nt: TGTGCCAGCAGTTTGCGGCGGGATTCATACAATGAGCAGTTCTTC
CDR3aa: CASSLRRDSYNEQFF

v_gene: TRBV18
d_gene: NA
j_gene: TRBJ1-1
abundance: NA
CDR3nt: TGTGCCAGCTCACCCACCCGACCTAACACTGAAGCTTTCTTT
CDR3aa: CASSPTRPNTEAFF

v_gene: TRBV20-1
d_gene: NA
j_gene: TRBJ2-7
abundance: few
CDR3nt: TGCAGTGCTAGCAGCAACTACGAGCAGTACTTC
CDR3aa: CSASSNYEQYF

v_gene: TRBV5-1
d_gene: TRBD1
j_gene: TRBJ1-2
abundance: few
CDR3nt: TGCGCCAGCAGCTTGGGACAGGGGACTAACTATGGCTACACCTTC
CDR3aa: CASSLGQGTNYGYTF

v_gene: TRBV9
d_gene: NA
j_gene: TRBJ2-1
abundance: NA
CDR3nt: TGTGCCAGCAGCGTAGTGGGGGGTTACTACAATGAGCAGTTCTTC
CDR3aa: CASSVVGGYYNEQFF

v_gene: TRBV19
d_gene: TRBD2
j_gene: TRBJ2-2
abundance: NA
CDR3nt: TGTGCCAGTAGTATCGGAAACGGGAGGGGAGGAACCGGGGAGCTGTTTTTT
CDR3aa: CASSIGNGRGGTGELFF

v_gene: TRBV14
d_gene: TRBD2
j_gene: TRBJ2-1
abundance: NA
CDR3nt: TGTGCCAGCAGCCAAGTCAGCGGGAGGGCCTCAAATGAGCAGTTCTTC
CDR3aa: CASSQVSGRASNEQFF

v_gene: TRBV6-5
d_gene: NA
j_gene: TRBJ2-1
abundance: NA
CDR3nt: TGTGCCAGCAGTTTACAGTGGAGCAACCACAATGAGCAGTTCTTC
CDR3aa: CASSLQWSNHNEQFF

v_gene: TRBV7-3
d_gene: NA
j_gene: TRBJ2-1
abundance: NA
CDR3nt: TGTGCCAGCAGCTTAACTAGCCTCGATGAGCAGTTCTTC
CDR3aa: CASSLTSLDEQFF

v_gene: TRBV29-1
d_gene: NA
j_gene: TRBJ1-1
abundance: NA
CDR3nt: TGCAGCGTTGAACAGGCTCAGGGGACTGAAGCTTTCTTT
CDR3aa: CSVEQAQGTEAFF